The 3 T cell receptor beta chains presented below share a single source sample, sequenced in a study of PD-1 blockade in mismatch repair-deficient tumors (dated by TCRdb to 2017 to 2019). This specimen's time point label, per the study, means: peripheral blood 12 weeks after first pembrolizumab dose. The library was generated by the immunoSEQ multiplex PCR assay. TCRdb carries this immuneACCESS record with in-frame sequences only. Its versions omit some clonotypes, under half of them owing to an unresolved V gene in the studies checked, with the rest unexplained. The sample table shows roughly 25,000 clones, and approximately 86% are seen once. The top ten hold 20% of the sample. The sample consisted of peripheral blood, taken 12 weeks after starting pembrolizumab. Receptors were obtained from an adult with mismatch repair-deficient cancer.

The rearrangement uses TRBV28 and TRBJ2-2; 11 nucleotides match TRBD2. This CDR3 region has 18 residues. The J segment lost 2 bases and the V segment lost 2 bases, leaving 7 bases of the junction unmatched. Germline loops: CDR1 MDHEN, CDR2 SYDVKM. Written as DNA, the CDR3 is TGTGCCAGCAGTTTAGCCGGACTAGCGGGTGCAAACACCGGGGAGCTGTTTTTT. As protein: CASSLAGLAGANTGELFF.

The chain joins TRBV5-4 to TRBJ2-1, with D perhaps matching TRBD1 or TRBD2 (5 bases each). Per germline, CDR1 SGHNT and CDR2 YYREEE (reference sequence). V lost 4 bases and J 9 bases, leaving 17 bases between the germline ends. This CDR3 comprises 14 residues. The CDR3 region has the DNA TGTGCCAGCAGCACCGAACAGACTGGGACTGAGCAGTTCTTC. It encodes CASSTEQTGTEQFF.

The DNA for the CDR3 is TGTGCCAGCAGCAGCTATCACAGGGTCAGTAACGGAGAAGCTTTCTTT. Translated, it gives CASSSYHRVSNGEAFF. The genes are TRBV6-6 and TRBJ1-1; TRBD1 is a possible D gene (6 bases). Germline assignment: CDR1 MNHNY and CDR2 SVGAGI (reference sequence). This CDR3 is 16 amino acids long. The V end was cut by 6 bases, the J end by 8 bases, with 25 bases between.